Below, 24 T cell receptor beta chains from the same sample are listed, as sequenced in a study of Ad26.COV2.S vaccination and SARS-CoV-2 variants. Treatment in this sample: around 19 received Ad26.COV2.S at low or high dose, single or two shots; 5 received placebo; per-sample allocation not given. The samples were gathered on day 63 after the first injection of vaccine or placebo. Sequencing used immunoSEQ multiplex PCR; TCRdb keeps in-frame clones, though not all of them. The sample includes about 450,000 clones, roughly 89% seen only once; the top ten take 2% to 3%. The material sequenced was peripheral blood, taken in a trial of Ad26.COV2.S vaccine versus placebo. The source is a person aged 18-60 years who received the Ad26.COV2.S COVID-19 vaccine or a placebo.

The chain couples TRBV18 to TRBJ2-3, with 9 positions matching TRBD2. Trimming cost V 6 bases and J 1 base; bases outside gene matches: 5. The CDR3 has 15 amino acids. Germline V lookup: CDR1 KGHSH, CDR2 LQKENI. The CDR3 here is CASSPLAGGTDTQYF. The CDR3 DNA sequence: TGTGCCAGCTCCCCTTTAGCGGGGGGCACAGATACGCAGTATTTT.

The chain employs TRBV5-1 and TRBJ2-3, with TRBD1 matching over 8 bases. The trim removed 5 bases at V and 3 bases at J, leaving 8 bases unmatched. The CDR3 covers 15 residues. From germline, CDR1 is SGHRS and CDR2 YFSETQ. CDR3 sequence reads: CASRARGQGTDTQYF. CDR3 nucleotide sequence: TGCGCCAGCAGGGCCAGGGGGCAGGGGACAGATACGCAGTATTTT.

This clone appeared a few times. This chain links TRBV7-3 with TRBJ2-2, with TRBD2 matching 8 bases. V trimming: 1 base; J trimming: 3 bases; junction bases outside the gene matches: 1. This CDR3 is built from 15 residues. CDR1 and CDR2 from the germline V gene are SGHTA and FQGTGA. CDR3: CASSLRGLDTGELFF. CDR3 bases: TGTGCCAGCAGCTTAAGGGGACTAGACACCGGGGAGCTGTTTTTT.

V and J are TRBV5-4 and TRBJ1-1; D remains unclear. Germline-derived CDR1 and CDR2 are SGHNT and YYREEE (reference sequence). V lost 1 base and J lost 4, with 5 bases in between. This CDR3 comprises 12 residues. Written as DNA, the CDR3 is TGTGCCAGCAGCTTGCCTGGCACTGAAGCTTTCTTT. Amino acid sequence: CASSLPGTEAFF.

The CDR3 sequence is CASTIRVSYEQYF. The DNA of the CDR3 is TGTGCCAGTACCATTCGGGTCTCCTACGAGCAGTACTTC. The rearrangement uses TRBV6-5 and TRBJ2-7; D is unresolved. This CDR3 region has 13 residues. Germline CDR1 MNHEY, CDR2 SVGAGI. Trimming shortened V by 9 bases and J by 0 bases, and 12 bases separated the two germline ends.

This clone was observed once. The chain recombines TRBV5-8 with TRBJ2-5; D gene unclear. CDR3 size: 13 residues. The germline V and J ends were trimmed by 3 bases and 8 bases, with 14 bases remaining between them. Germline values: CDR1 SGHTS, CDR2 YDEGEE. CDR3 coding DNA: TGTGCCAGCAGCTCTATCCGCGTTGGCACCCAGTACTTC. This codes for CASSSIRVGTQYF.

The chain joins TRBV6-5 to TRBJ1-2, with a tentative D call TRBD1 (5 bases). Trimming took 2 bases from V and 4 from J, leaving 14 bases between them. The CDR3 is made up of 15 amino acids. Looked up from germline, CDR1 is MNHEY and CDR2 is SVGAGI. CDR3 protein: CASSYGEGLPYGYTF. CDR3 sequence (DNA): TGTGCCAGCAGTTACGGAGAGGGACTCCCCTATGGCTACACCTTC.

The V gene is TRBV5-8, the J gene TRBJ1-2; D remains unclear. Trimming stripped 6 bases from V and 4 bases from J, with 22 bases between. Germline V gene data show CDR1 as SGHTS and CDR2 as YDEGEE. CDR3 size: 16 residues. The CDR3: CASTYDLSTASYGYTF. The DNA for the CDR3 is TGTGCCAGCACCTACGATCTTTCTACGGCCTCCTATGGCTACACCTTC.

This clone occurred once. This CDR3 is CAWSVPGTVNQPQHF. The DNA for the CDR3 is TGTGCCTGGAGTGTCCCCGGGACAGTCAATCAGCCCCAGCATTTT. The chain uses TRBV30 and TRBJ1-5; 7 bases fit TRBD1. Per the germline V gene, CDR1 is GTSNPN and CDR2 is SVGIG (reference sequence). The CDR3 extends over 15 amino acids. Trimming removed 0 bases from V and 3 bases from J; junction bases left unmatched: 5.

J is TRBJ2-1 and V is TRBV7-8; TRBD2 matches at 13 bases. V shed 7 bases, J shed 7 bases, and the junction held 10 bases outside the gene matches. The CDR3 is made up of 16 amino acids. Germline assignment: CDR1 SGHVS and CDR2 FQNEAQ. DNA of the CDR3: TGTGCCAGCACTTTAAAACTAGCGGGAGGGCCTAATGAGCAGTTCTTC. Amino acids: CASTLKLAGGPNEQFF.

This rearrangement joins TRBV2 to TRBJ1-6; perhaps TRBD1 as D (6 bases). This CDR3 has 14 amino acids. Germline values: CDR1 SNHLY, CDR2 FYNNEI. Trimming shortened V by 5 bases and J by 7 bases, and 12 bases separated the two germline ends. The CDR3 protein is CASSLQGRNSPLHF. CDR3 DNA: TGTGCCAGCAGTCTTCAGGGGAGAAATTCACCCCTCCACTTT.

The table lists this clone with a count of one. The gene calls are TRBV15 and TRBJ2-5, with 11 bases fitting TRBD1. J gave up 5 bases and V 3 bases, and 5 bases lay outside the gene matches. CDR1 LNHNV and CDR2 YYDKDF come from the germline V gene (reference sequence). The CDR3 loop spans 15 amino acids. Here the CDR3 reads CATSRRTGGYETQYF. In nucleotides, the CDR3 is TGTGCCACCAGCAGGCGGACAGGGGGCTATGAGACCCAGTACTTC.

This chain links TRBV11-2 with TRBJ1-4; maybe TRBD1 (5 bases). Germline V CDR1 and CDR2: SGHAT, FQNNGV. With 3 bases removed from V and 3 bases from J, the gap between germline ends came to 8 bases. The CDR3 is 14 residues long. CDR3 nucleotide sequence: TGTGCCAGCAGCTTCGGGGGATCTAATGAAAAACTGTTTTTT. It is translated as CASSFGGSNEKLFF.

The chain combines TRBV5-6 with TRBJ1-1, with no clear D. The CDR3 is 18 amino acids. V was trimmed by 1 base and J by 0 bases, leaving 19 bases between them. The V gene's germline CDR1 is SGHDT and CDR2 YYEEEE. The CDR3 protein is CASSLRPNRRAMNTEAFF. The CDR3 DNA is TGTGCCAGCAGCTTGAGGCCGAACCGGCGAGCTATGAACACTGAAGCTTTCTTT.

V is TRBV28 and J is TRBJ2-7; 7 bases map to TRBD1. V was pared by 2 bases and J by 1 base, with 5 bases of the junction left unmatched. Germline-derived CDR1 and CDR2 are MDHEN and SYDVKM. This CDR3 is built from 15 residues. CDR3 sequence: CASSLASGGSYEQYF. CDR3 in DNA: TGTGCCAGCAGTTTAGCGTCAGGGGGTTCCTACGAGCAGTACTTC.

Note on this clone: The same CDR3 can be traced to other DNA sequences in this sample. The chain uses TRBV9 and TRBJ1-1; 8 bases are a match to TRBD1. V was clipped by 5 bases and J by 4 bases; unmatched bases: 4. This CDR3 is built from 13 residues. Germline V gene data show CDR1 as SGDLS and CDR2 as YYNGEE. For the CDR3, the DNA is TGTGCCAGCAGTGTCACAGGGGGCACTGAAGCTTTCTTT. Residues: CASSVTGGTEAFF.

This rearrangement joins TRBV7-8 to TRBJ2-7, with D hard to call. The germline V and J ends were trimmed by 5 bases and 2 bases, with 16 bases remaining between them. The CDR3 has 15 residues. The germline V gene has CDR1 SGHVS and CDR2 FQNEAQ. CDR3 protein: CASSERAPGPYEQYV. The DNA of the CDR3 is TGTGCCAGCAGCGAAAGGGCTCCCGGCCCCTACGAGCAGTACGTC.

This clone showed up just a few times. V is TRBV5-4 and J is TRBJ2-1; 7 nucleotides align to TRBD2. This CDR3 is built from 12 residues. V shed 4 bases, J shed 9 bases, and the junction held 4 bases outside the gene matches. Germline V lookup: CDR1 SGHNT, CDR2 YYREEE (reference sequence). CDR3 DNA sequence: TGTGCCAGCAGCCTCACTAGCGTTGAGCAGTTCTTC. It encodes CASSLTSVEQFF.

This chain connects TRBV19 to TRBJ2-7; D not resolved. The length of the CDR3 is 13 residues. V lost 6 bases and J lost 2, with 11 bases in between. Germline lookup yields CDR1 LNHDA and CDR2 SQIVND (reference sequence). The CDR3 protein is CASSPGLTYEQYF. The CDR3 region has the DNA TGTGCCAGTAGCCCCGGGTTGACCTACGAGCAGTACTTC.

The chain couples TRBV6-6 to TRBJ2-7; 14 positions agree with TRBD2. Germline CDR1 reads MNHNY; CDR2 reads SVGAGI (reference sequence). V shed 0 bases and J 6 bases; nucleotides not matched to a gene: 4. The CDR3 extends over 16 amino acids. In nucleotides, the CDR3 is TGTGCCAGCAGTTACTCGGGACTAGCGGGAGAGGGCGAGCAGTACGTC. This codes for CASSYSGLAGEGEQYV.

The rearrangement uses TRBV29-1 and TRBJ1-2; the D is unclear. There are 11 residues in the CDR3. Germline-derived CDR1 and CDR2 are SQVTM and ANQGSEA. V was shortened by 3 bases and J by 8 bases, with 10 bases between the two germline ends. The CDR3 DNA reads as TGCAGCGTTGACCCCCAGGAGGGCTACACCTTC. It codes for CSVDPQEGYTF.

The J gene is TRBJ1-1, the V gene TRBV6-2 or TRBV6-3; D gene unclear. Per the germline V gene, CDR1 is MNHEY and CDR2 is SVGEGT. The CDR3 loop spans 15 amino acids. V gave up 0 bases and J gave up 0 bases, with 8 bases separating them. The CDR3 spells CASSYSVGLNTEAFF. The CDR3 nucleotides are TGTGCCAGCAGTTACTCGGTAGGGTTGAACACTGAAGCTTTCTTT.

This clone was detected only once. V usage is TRBV7-2 and J usage is TRBJ2-3, with D hard to call. Trimming took off 7 bases at V and 0 bases at J, with 11 bases between the two ends. The CDR3 length is 14 residues. Germline V gene lookup returns CDR1 SGHTA and CDR2 FQGNSA. The CDR3 spells CASTYRTSTDTQYF. The CDR3 DNA follows: TGTGCCAGCACCTACAGAACAAGCACAGATACGCAGTATTTT.

V and J are TRBV19 and TRBJ1-4; weak D call: TRBD1 (6 bases). Germline V lookup: CDR1 LNHDA, CDR2 SQIVND (reference sequence). The CDR3 has 13 amino acids. The V and J ends lost 6 bases and 3 bases respectively, with 8 bases between them. CDR3 nucleotides: TGTGCCAGTAGCGACAGGCCTAATGAAAAACTGTTTTTT. As protein: CASSDRPNEKLFF.